The 21 T cell receptor beta chains given below trace back to one sample, sequenced in a study of blood T cells in healthy people across ages (dated by TCRdb to between 2014 and 2016). The library was produced with 5' RACE. Sequencing instrument: Illumina HiSeq 2500. A second PCR of roughly 7 to 11 cycles was performed with a sample-barcoded 5' primer and a J-beta primer mix. TCRdb took the public reads, trimmed them with fastp at Q25, ran MiXCR for clone calling and kept in-frame beta chains. Every distinct CDR3 protein forms one entry, paired with its most common genes and DNA. This sample holds fewer than 600,000 distinct CDR3 sequences; approximately 26% were observed only once. Approximately 4% of the sample is taken by the ten largest. This sample was also put to use in a study of T cells of mothers and their children.

The sequencing sample was made of blood. The receptor set was obtained from a boy between 2 and 10 years old in good health.

This clonotype was detected ten times or more. V and J are TRBV9 and TRBJ1-2; 7 positions match TRBD1. This CDR3 has 14 residues. From germline, CDR1 is SGDLS and CDR2 YYNGEE. The ends lost 5 bases at V and 4 bases at J; junction bases unmatched: 8. The CDR3 sequence is CASRPGGGSYGYTF. In DNA, the CDR3 is TGTGCCAGCAGGCCAGGGGGTGGTTCCTATGGCTACACCTTC.

This clonotype occurred a few times. CDR3 DNA sequence: TGCAGTGCTAGACCCGGGACAGGGGATATGAGCTACACCTTC. Its translation is CSARPGTGDMSYTF. This chain connects TRBV20-1 to TRBJ1-2; TRBD1 aligns across 10 bases. The V gene end was trimmed by 2 bases and the J gene end by 9 bases; junction bases not matched to a gene: 9. The germline V gene has CDR1 DFQATT and CDR2 SNEGSKA (reference sequence). The CDR3 is 14 residues long.

V usage is TRBV29-1 and J usage is TRBJ2-1; D ambiguous. Germline values: CDR1 SQVTM, CDR2 ANQGSEA. Trimming cost V 3 bases and J 6 bases, with 12 bases left between them. There are 13 residues in the CDR3. The CDR3 region is CSVDPRETNEQFF. The CDR3 coding sequence is TGCAGCGTTGACCCACGAGAAACCAATGAGCAGTTCTTC.

A few counts support this clonotype. This sequence joins TRBV5-1 and TRBJ2-4, with 7 bases lining up with TRBD2. The CDR3 runs 15 residues. Germline values: CDR1 SGHRS, CDR2 YFSETQ. The V gene end was trimmed by 0 bases and the J gene end by 5 bases; junction bases not matched to a gene: 5. In DNA, the CDR3 is TGCGCCAGCAGCTTGGGACGCGGGAGAGAAAACATTCAGTACTTC. It codes for CASSLGRGRENIQYF.

Note on this clonotype: The CDR3 does not close with the conserved phenylalanine or tryptophan, likely indicating a read error. The V gene is TRBV7-2, the J gene TRBJ2-4; D remains ambiguous. CDR3 length equals 16 residues. The V and J ends lost 4 bases and 1 base respectively, with 14 bases between them. The germline V gene has CDR1 SGHTA and CDR2 FQGNSA. CDR3 sequence: CASSSGPTYAKNIQYL. CDR3 coding DNA: TGTGCCAGCAGCTCAGGACCCACATATGCCAAAAACATTCAGTACCTC.

The genes are TRBV20-1 and TRBJ2-1, with TRBD2 matching over 8 bases. This CDR3 has 14 residues. Losses at the gene ends were 6 bases for V and 4 bases for J; bases not matched to a gene: 8. CDR1 is DFQATT and CDR2 is SNEGSKA in the germline V gene (reference sequence). CDR3 in DNA: TGCAGTGCCGCCGGGGGGGCGGGTTACAATGAGCAGTTCTTC. This codes for CSAAGGAGYNEQFF.

There are a few counts of this clonotype. The chain joins TRBV20-1 to TRBJ2-1; 7 nucleotides match TRBD2. This CDR3 comprises 15 residues. V was pared by 6 bases and J by 2 bases, with 10 bases of the junction left unmatched. Per germline, CDR1 DFQATT and CDR2 SNEGSKA (reference sequence). The CDR3 spells CSANPLSGTYNEQFF. CDR3 nucleotides: TGCAGTGCCAACCCCCTGAGCGGGACCTACAATGAGCAGTTCTTC.

The rearrangement links TRBV6-5 to TRBJ2-5; D may be TRBD2 (5 bases). This CDR3 contains 12 residues. Germline V gene sequence: CDR1 MNHEY, CDR2 SVGAGI. Trimming cost V 10 bases and J 9 bases, with 18 bases left between them. This CDR3 reads CATHDAFGAQYF. The CDR3, as DNA: TGTGCCACCCACGACGCTTTCGGGGCCCAGTACTTC.

The J gene is TRBJ2-1, the V gene TRBV9, with D hard to call. CDR3 length: 13 residues. V was trimmed by 4 bases and J by 8 bases, leaving 13 bases between them. Germline V gene lookup returns CDR1 SGDLS and CDR2 YYNGEE. The CDR3 DNA sequence: TGTGCCAGCAGCCTTAACGTGTGGGATGAGCAGTTCTTC. Translated, it gives CASSLNVWDEQFF.

This clonotype occurred many times. This chain's CDR3 is CASSQAPGQTYEQYF. As DNA, the CDR3 is TGTGCCAGCAGCCAAGCCCCCGGACAGACCTACGAGCAGTACTTC. This rearrangement joins TRBV4-2 to TRBJ2-7, with D possibly being TRBD1 (6 bases). Trimming removed 1 base at V and 2 bases at J, with 12 bases between. The V gene's germline CDR1 is LGHNA and CDR2 YNFKEQ. This CDR3 contains 15 residues.

This clonotype was seen only a few times. This sequence joins TRBV29-1 and TRBJ2-1; 10 nucleotides line up with TRBD2. The junction had 4 bases not matched to a gene; V was cut back by 4 bases and J by 7 bases. The CDR3 sequence is 13 residues long. Germline V gives CDR1 SQVTM, CDR2 ANQGSEA. CDR3 DNA: TGCAGCGTTGGGGGACTAGCGCGTAATGAGCAGTTCTTC. It encodes CSVGGLARNEQFF.

This clonotype occurred once. The genes are TRBV30 and TRBJ2-3, with 8 bases that match TRBD2. The germline CDR1 and CDR2 sequences are GTSNPN and SVGIG (reference sequence). This CDR3 region has 16 residues. V lost 0 bases and J lost 3; bases outside the gene matches: 8. CDR3 sequence (DNA): TGTGCCTGGAGTGTAGGGAGCGGGGGTAGGACAGATACGCAGTATTTT. Amino acids: CAWSVGSGGRTDTQYF.

The rearrangement uses TRBV5-1 and TRBJ1-1; perhaps TRBD1 as D (6 bases). V gave up 6 bases and J gave up 0 bases, with 15 bases separating them. The CDR3 spans 15 residues. The germline V gene encodes CDR1 SGHRS and CDR2 YFSETQ. DNA of the CDR3: TGCGCCAGCACCCAGGGGTCCGCCATGAACACTGAAGCTTTCTTT. Protein sequence: CASTQGSAMNTEAFF.

This clonotype was counted between two and nine times. The chain employs TRBV10-2 and TRBJ2-7; TRBD2 aligns across 11 bases. Germline V gene sequence: CDR1 WSHSY, CDR2 SAAADI. Trimming took 7 bases from V and 7 from J; bases not matched to a gene: 9. The CDR3 runs to 14 residues. CDR3: CASNPTSGRLEQYF. The CDR3 nucleotides read TGCGCCAGCAATCCCACTAGCGGGAGATTAGAGCAGTACTTC.

A few counts support this clonotype. V usage is TRBV7-2 and J usage is TRBJ2-3; D might be TRBD1 or TRBD2, each matching 5 bases. Germline-derived CDR1 and CDR2 are SGHTA and FQGNSA. CDR3 size: 14 residues. V lost 5 bases and J 5 bases, leaving 14 bases between the germline ends. The CDR3, as DNA: TGTGCCAGCAGCGCTCAAACTAGGGGAGATACGCAGTATTTT. Translating gives CASSAQTRGDTQYF.

The chain is built from TRBV7-8 and TRBJ2-1; 8 bases fit TRBD2. Matching the DNA end better, TRBJ2-5 makes the J call doubtful. The CDR3 has 16 residues. Germline values: CDR1 SGHVS, CDR2 FQNEAQ. CDR3 residues: CASTWHFSGGEETQYF. CDR3 bases: TGTGCCAGCACCTGGCACTTCAGCGGGGGTGAGGAGACCCAGTACTTC.

This sequence joins TRBV14 and TRBJ2-4; tentative D call: TRBD2 (5 bases). Trimming cost V 4 bases and J 7 bases, with 8 bases left between them. CDR1 and CDR2 from the germline V gene are SGHDN and FVKESK. CDR3 length: 12 amino acids. The CDR3 region is CASSRPGNIQYF. The CDR3 DNA is TGTGCCAGCAGCCGTCCGGGGAACATTCAGTACTTC.

The chain combines TRBV2 with TRBJ2-1, with D perhaps TRBD1 (6 bases). Per germline, CDR1 SNHLY and CDR2 FYNNEI. The germline V and J ends were trimmed by 2 bases and 5 bases, with 13 bases remaining between them. CDR3 length: 15 amino acids. For the CDR3, the DNA is TGTGCCAGCAGTGAAAGGCGACAGGCAAACAATGAGCAGTTCTTC. Amino acids: CASSERRQANNEQFF.

V and J are TRBV13 and TRBJ2-2, with a tentative D call TRBD1 (6 bases). The V and J ends lost 4 bases and 0 bases respectively, with 12 bases between them. CDR1 PRHDT and CDR2 FYEKMQ come from the germline V gene (reference sequence). The CDR3 length is 16 residues. The CDR3 sequence is CASSSEAGANTGELFF. The CDR3 DNA follows: TGTGCCAGCAGCTCAGAGGCAGGGGCGAACACCGGGGAGCTGTTTTTT. Full variable domain (rest looked up from reference TRBV13 and TRBJ2-2): AAGVIQSPRHLIKEKRETATLKCYPIPRHDTVYWYQQGPGQDPQFLISFYEKMQSDKGSIPDRFSAQQFSDYHSELNMSSLELGDSALYFCASSSEAGANTGELFFGEGSRLTVL.

This clonotype was detected ten times or more. The V gene is TRBV3-1, the J gene TRBJ2-7; no definite D call. Trimming took 4 bases from V and 0 from J, leaving 7 bases between them. The CDR3 runs 13 residues. Germline values: CDR1 LGHDT, CDR2 YNNKEL (reference sequence). The CDR3 here is CASSPTTSYEQYF. The CDR3 coding sequence is TGTGCCAGCAGCCCTACTACCTCCTACGAGCAGTACTTC.

The table lists this clonotype with a few counts. At one end, the junction sequence differs from germline, possibly due to a read error. The chain joins TRBV5-1 to TRBJ1-1; 7 bases agree with TRBD1. From germline, CDR1 is SGHRS and CDR2 YFSETQ. The CDR3 length is 16 residues. This CDR3 reads CAGSWEPGQRNTEAFF. The CDR3 DNA reads TGCGCCGGCAGCTGGGAACCGGGACAGAGGAACACTGAAGCTTTCTTT.